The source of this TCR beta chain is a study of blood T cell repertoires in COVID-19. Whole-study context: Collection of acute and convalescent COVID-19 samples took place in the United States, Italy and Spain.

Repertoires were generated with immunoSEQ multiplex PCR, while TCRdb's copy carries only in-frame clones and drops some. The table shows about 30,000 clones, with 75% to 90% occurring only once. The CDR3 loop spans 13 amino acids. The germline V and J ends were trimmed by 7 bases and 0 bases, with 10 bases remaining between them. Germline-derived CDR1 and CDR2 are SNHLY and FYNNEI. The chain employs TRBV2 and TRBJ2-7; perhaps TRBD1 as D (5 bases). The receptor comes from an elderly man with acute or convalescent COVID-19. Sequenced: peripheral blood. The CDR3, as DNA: TGTGCCAGCACCCCCGGACACTCCTACGAGCAGTACTTC. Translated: CASTPGHSYEQYF.